Described below is a single T cell receptor (beta chain) sequence and its context. This record comes from a study of blood T cell repertoires in COVID-19. Study in general: PBMCs, B-cell-depleted T cells, or T cells were the source of the cDNA or gDNA that made up the material.

Produced via immunoSEQ multiplex PCR; TCRdb's table is partial and in-frame only. In the table there are about 120,000 clones, 75% to 90% of which are singletons. With V trimmed by 0 bases and J by 7 bases, 6 bases remained unmatched. This CDR3 has 14 residues. The V gene's germline CDR1 is GTSNPN and CDR2 SVGIG (reference sequence). The chain employs TRBV30 and TRBJ2-4, with TRBD2 identical over 7 bases. Specimen: peripheral blood. This TCR was recovered from a man between 60 and 75 years old with COVID-19, enrolled during active disease. The CDR3 is CAWSVERGGNIQYF. The CDR3 DNA reads as TGTGCCTGGAGTGTAGAGAGGGGAGGGAACATTCAGTACTTC.